The present entry profiles one T cell receptor beta chain with its context. Its antigen is not yet known. It has no much larger one-base neighbor in the sample; base qualities were not kept. Other DNA sequences within the sample encode an identical CDR3. TCRbeta CDR3 regions were amplified from genomic DNA using the immunoSEQ Assay, a bias-controlled multiplex PCR. The source study handled its data this way. The number of nucleated cells in each sample was estimated from the amplification of reference gene primers within the assay. To quantify the absolute abundance of each unique TCRbeta CDR3 rearrangement, sequence reads were collapsed and filtered. Productive Simpson clonality was computed per sample as the square root of Simpson's diversity index over productive rearrangements. TCRdb took over this immuneACCESS table, retaining in-frame rearrangements with V and J assigned. Such tables are incomplete; in checked studies, under half of the missing clones stem from an unresolved V gene, and the remainder is unexplained. V, J and clone size are taken as reported in that table, and D and trimming were inferred from the DNA itself. In this sample the table shows under 250,000 clones, 75% to 90% of which occur a single time. Roughly 5.5% of the sample comes from the top ten.

V is cut back by 0 bases and J by 7 bases, with 3 bases in the junction unmatched. CDR1 and CDR2 are read off the germline V gene as SGDLS and YYNGEE. The CDR3 sequence holds 15 residues, the cysteine and phenylalanine included. Only CDR3 DNA is held: 45 bases, read in frame from base 1. One collaborating source in Seattle enrolled patients while the patients were actively infected and followed the patients over time throughout the course of disease. Each collaborating institution followed its own protocols to collect whole blood in K2EDTA tubes. For TCRbeta analysis, collaborator samples were shipped as frozen whole blood, as isolated PBMCs, or as DNA extracted from either sample type. This specimen comes from a study of blood T cell repertoires in COVID-19 (dated by TCRdb to 2018 to 2021). Background for the entire study: Collaborator samples came from the United States, Italy and Spain and covered acute and convalescent phases of COVID-19. Samples were obtained from the ongoing ImmuneRACE study (first 160 participants) and from about 1,300 subjects provided by 6 global collaborators. A de-identified subject ID, COVID-19 status, age in years and sex were almost always included in the sample metadata. The prospective study material was composed of cDNA or gDNA derived from T cells, B-cell-depleted T cells, or PBMCs. The repertoires were released in a freely available public database meant as a resource for research on the immune response to SARS-CoV-2. Where available, HLA class I and class II types were obtained from metadata supplied by the sample provider rather than from assay-based typing. Subjects who had been exposed to COVID-19, were actively infected with it, or had recovered from it provided the deeply sampled blood TCRbeta repertoires that made up the dataset.

Broad study findings and their caveats: How much clinical and demographic metadata was included differed by source and by participant, and the metadata was provided uncurated.

The sequence derives from a woman aged 70-85 years with COVID-19, enrolled during active disease. The sequencing input was peripheral blood. Rearrangement joined TRBV9 to TRBJ2-1; the junction holds 11 bases that match TRBD2. CDR3 sequence: CASSVVSSGRNEQFF. The nucleotide sequence reads as follows: TGTGCCAGCAGCGTAGTTTCTAGCGGGAGGAATGAGCAGTTCTTC.